The 10 T cell receptor beta chains listed next were all sequenced from one sample in a study of T cells after yellow fever vaccination. TCRdb fed the 5' RACE reads into MiXCR, producing one record per CDR3 protein. The sample lists 350,000 or so distinct CDR3 sequences, 8% to 9.5% seen once, with approximately 16% in the top ten. The sequenced sample was PBMCs, obtained more than 35 days after the first yellow fever vaccination. The receptors were gathered from a man between 18 and 35 years old who received the YFV17D yellow fever vaccine.

V usage is TRBV4-1 and J usage is TRBJ2-1; D gene unclear. The CDR3 is 15 amino acids. Germline V CDR1 and CDR2: MGHRA, YSYEKL. The germline V and J ends were trimmed by 8 bases and 0 bases, with 14 bases remaining between them. The CDR3 loop is CASGFGPRSYNEQFF. CDR3 in DNA: TGCGCCAGCGGGTTTGGGCCTCGCTCCTACAATGAGCAGTTCTTC.

There are a few counts of this clonotype. V is TRBV5-1 and J is TRBJ2-1; no firm D call. The CDR3 runs 14 residues. V was shortened by 0 bases and J by 2 bases, with 6 bases between the two germline ends. Germline CDR1 SGHRS, CDR2 YFSETQ. This CDR3 reads CASSLAATYNEQFF. Here the CDR3 DNA reads TGCGCCAGCAGCTTGGCTGCGACCTACAATGAGCAGTTCTTC.

This clonotype was seen more than once but under ten times. V gene TRBV20-1 combines with J gene TRBJ2-3; D tentatively reads TRBD1 or TRBD2 (5 bases each). The CDR3 is 16 residues long. Per the germline V gene, CDR1 is DFQATT and CDR2 is SNEGSKA (reference sequence). The CDR3 DNA reads as TGCACCAGTGAAAGCTCCGGGACCCCCGGGGCAGATACGCAGTATTTT. It encodes CTSESSGTPGADTQYF.

This clonotype was counted at least ten times. As DNA, the CDR3 is TGTGCCAGCACCCTCCTGGCAGGGCGGTTTATGGGGTTGGGGGGACTGAACACTGAAGCTTTCTTT. Protein product: CASTLLAGRFMGLGGLNTEAFF. The chain carries TRBV6-4 and TRBJ1-1; possible D gene TRBD1, 5 bases. From germline, CDR1 is MRHNA and CDR2 SNTAGT. This CDR3 contains 22 residues. Trimming stripped 7 bases from V and 0 bases from J, with 36 bases between.

This chain connects TRBV5-1 to TRBJ1-5; D call uncertain. The germline V gene encodes CDR1 SGHRS and CDR2 YFSETQ. V dropped 2 bases and J dropped 7 bases, with 13 bases sitting between them. The CDR3 is 14 residues long. DNA for the CDR3: TGCGCCAGCAGCTTTGGAAGGAATACCCAGCCCCAGCATTTT. This gives the protein CASSFGRNTQPQHF.

In this sample, this clonotype turned up a few times. The rearrangement joins TRBV27 to TRBJ2-5; a weak D match, TRBD1 (5 bases). In germline, CDR1 is MNHEY, CDR2 SMNVEV (reference sequence). This CDR3 has 13 amino acids. The V and J ends lost 3 bases and 7 bases respectively, with 12 bases between them. In DNA, the CDR3 is TGTGCCAGCAGTTTCGACAGTCTTGGGACCCAGTACTTC. Encoded protein: CASSFDSLGTQYF.

Remarks on this clonotype: The final CDR3 position lacks the conserved phenylalanine or tryptophan, pointing to a likely read error. The DNA is omitted, as the CDR3 cannot be located on it reliably, and the CDR3 follows TCRdb's listing. This sequence joins TRBV28 and TRBJ2-7; TRBD1, the table's D call, lacks a check against the DNA. Germline V gene data show CDR1 as MDHEN and CDR2 as SYDVKM. The length of the CDR3 is 13 amino acids, counting both ends. The CDR3 here is CASRDRDEKPPTY.

The chain has TRBV9 and TRBJ2-1; weak D call: TRBD1 (6 bases). The CDR3 length is 14 residues. Germline loops: CDR1 SGDLS, CDR2 YYNGEE. V was shortened by 0 bases and J by 4 bases, with 8 bases between the two germline ends. The CDR3 reads CASSVEGGYNEQFF. The CDR3 nucleotides are TGTGCCAGCAGCGTAGAAGGGGGATACAATGAGCAGTTCTTC.

This chain links TRBV6-5 with TRBJ2-2, with D unresolved. The V end lost 4 bases, the J end lost 8 bases, and 5 bases lay between the germline ends. The CDR3 length is 11 residues. Germline CDR1 and CDR2: MNHEY and SVGAGI. The CDR3 region has the DNA TGTGCCAGCAGTTCTGATGGGGAGCTGTTTTTT. As protein: CASSSDGELFF.

A few counts support this clonotype. The chain links TRBV7-9 to TRBJ2-2; possible D gene TRBD1, 5 bases. V lost 5 bases and J lost 1, with 8 bases in between. Germline values: CDR1 SEHNR, CDR2 FQNEAQ (reference sequence). This CDR3 has 14 amino acids. CDR3: CASSRTLNTGELFF. The CDR3 DNA follows: TGTGCCAGCAGCCGGACACTGAACACCGGGGAGCTGTTTTTT.